This TCR beta chain was documented in a study of response to subunit inactivated influenza vaccine (dated by TCRdb to the late 2010s). Broadly, across the study: Deep quantitative profiling of the T cell receptor repertoire was used in the study to follow responses to a trivalent subunit inactivated influenza vaccine.

Library preparation was by RT-PCR. Reads for this sample came from an Illumina HiSeq 2500. TCRdb cleaned the public reads at Q25 with fastp, built clones with MiXCR and kept in-frame beta chains. Identical CDR3 protein sequences are pooled into one entry, listed with their most common genes and DNA. Recorded for this sample are some 800,000 distinct CDR3 sequences; 21% of them occurred a single time. Of the sample, around 9.6% falls within the top ten clones. Turning to this clonotype: Its antigen has not been determined. No quality values exist for individual bases; no much larger clone is one base distant.

Overall study results and their limits: It was suggested by the authors that each seasonal influenza vaccination may recruit only a limited number of new T cells.

The sample in question was PBMCs from blood, obtained less than 6 days after vaccination. The receptor comes from a man aged 50 to 60 who received an inactivated influenza vaccine. Donor details come from another sample of the same person, matched by shared clones.

CDR3 region: CASSTLRGDTNSNQPQHF. The bases read TGTGCCAGCTCAACCTTAAGGGGGGACACTAATAGCAATCAGCCCCAGCATTTT. Here the chain combines TRBV3-1 and TRBJ1-5, and TRBD1 may be the D gene, going by 6 matching bases. V is clipped by 8 bases and J by 0 bases, and the sequence between their germline boundaries is 23 bases long. Reading from cysteine to phenylalanine, the CDR3 counts 18 amino acids. The entry retains the CDR3 DNA only, 54 bases that are in frame from base 1. The germline V gene encodes CDR1 LGHDT and CDR2 YNNKEL (reference sequence).